Reported below is one T cell receptor (beta chain). Its antigen specificity is not known. A read error is possible here, since a much larger clone lies one base away. The CDR3 regions of human TCRbeta chains were analyzed by immunosequencing. As for the authors' bioinformatics: TCRs in the repertoires were compared against a reference library of SARS-CoV-2-specific TCRs that had been generated with the MIRA antigen-specificity platform. Breadth was defined as the fraction of unique TCRs that were SARS-CoV-2-associated, and depth was defined as the fraction of total T cells that were SARS-CoV-2-associated. Using the MIRA data, each spike-specific TCR was assigned both to the spike region to which the TCR was reactive and to a CD4 or CD8 class. Log10-transformed breadth and depth values were compared by one-way ANOVA with Sidak's multiple comparisons tests. Imported from immuneACCESS, the table was reduced by TCRdb to in-frame sequences with V and J called. These copies leave out some clones; in studies compared against another copy, an unresolved V gene accounts for under half, and the cause of the remainder is not known. V and J calls and clone size are those listed in that table; D and trimming were worked out from the DNA. The sample table lists more than 140,000 clones, roughly 90% of them with a count of one. Together, the top ten hold under 3.5% of the sample.

This entry is derived from a study of T cell responses to AZD1222 COVID-19 vaccine (dated by TCRdb to the early 2020s). Describing the broader study: AZD1222 recipients with second doses at about 4 weeks or about 12 weeks were pooled, because spike-specific TCR depth and breadth did not differ between schedules. Trial participants were enrolled into age subgroups of 18-55, 56-69 and 70-plus years, which contained roughly 140, 27 and 60 TCR-sequenced participants, respectively. A total of under 250 trial participants underwent TCR sequencing, of whom nearly 210 had received two doses of AZD1222 and 26 had received two doses of the MenACWY control vaccine.

The paper's findings and limits, for the study overall: Reportedly, close to half of the unique spike-specific TCRs recognized epitopes lying outside the regions that are mutated in the B.1.351 and B.1.1.7 variants. The whole spike protein was spanned by vaccine-associated CD4 TCRs, and dominant responses were seen in regions 160-218 and 743-854. Participants were mostly white British, with more females than males. The authors suggested clonal diversity may have been underestimated. Only a handful of AZD1222 recipients were SARS-CoV-2 seropositive at baseline, limiting conclusions about previously exposed vaccinees. Because no day 14 peak-response samples were available, the repertoires could be characterized only after the peak T cell response. After two AZD1222 doses, both the breadth and the depth of spike-specific TCRs were significantly higher than at day 0 and than in MenACWY recipients. The 56-69-year group was small, and its depth increase did not reach significance, likely because of low power.

Reading the label with the study, this specimen's time point is: baseline before first vaccination. Vaccinee samples came from UK trials COV001 and COV002, including a single-blind randomized controlled phase 2/3 trial of AZD1222 (ChAdOx1 nCoV-19) in healthy adults. For TCRbeta chain sequencing, PBMC samples were collected from trial participants at day 0 and at day 28 after the second dose. The sample here was peripheral blood, taken on day 0 of AZD1222 vaccination. The origin of this receptor is an adult in good health.

The DNA reads TGTGCCAGCAGCCGAGCGGGGATGAACACTGAAGCTTTCTTT. Its coded protein is CASSRAGMNTEAFF. Recombination joined TRBV14 with TRBJ1-1; no D gene call is confident. Looking up the germline V gene yields CDR1 SGHDN and CDR2 FVKESK. Including cysteine and phenylalanine, the CDR3 has 14 amino acids. Solely the CDR3 DNA is kept, with 42 bases framed from the first base. V loses 4 bases of germline sequence and J loses 0 bases, and the interval between the two ends is 9 bases.